This T cell receptor (beta chain) was captured in a study of T-cell reconstitution after alpha-beta-depleted transplantation in children. Findings of the study overall: About two months after transplant, alpha-beta T cells reportedly came from several hundred expanded graft clones.

This CDR3 has 16 amino acids. Germline-derived CDR1 and CDR2 are SGHRS and YFSETQ. Trimming cost V 4 bases and J 5 bases; bases outside gene matches: 10. This clonotype was detected many times. Its antigen is unknown. TCRbeta library construction was performed incorporating unique molecular identifiers. MiXCR was run by TCRdb on the PCR reads, yielding one entry per CDR3 protein. In the table there are about 160,000 distinct CDR3 sequences, around 10% of which are singletons. The chain has TRBV5-1 and TRBJ2-3, with TRBD2 matching 10 bases. The TCR comes from a boy aged 2 to 10 with acute myeloid leukemia, due to receive a stem cell transplant. Sequencing used PBMCs, obtained before TCRalphabeta/CD19-depleted stem cell transplant. CDR3 coding DNA: TGCGCCAGCAGCGTATTAGCGGGAGGTACGGAAGATACGCAGTATTTT. Residues: CASSVLAGGTEDTQYF.